This T cell receptor (beta chain) originates from a study of T-cell reconstitution after alpha-beta-depleted transplantation in children. Unique molecular identifiers were built into the TCRbeta library. Each CDR3 protein is one row after TCRdb ran MiXCR on the PCR reads. The repertoire holds 440,000 or so distinct CDR3 sequences, around 46% seen once, with around a quarter in the top ten. Regarding this clonotype: The antigen is not known.

General study findings and limits: Newly generated T cells supplied most T-cell counts and diversity one year post-transplant. It was surviving recipient T cells and thymic progenitors that gave some patients high TCRbeta diversity at day 60. The origin of alpha-beta T cells about two months after transplant was reportedly several hundred expanded graft clones.

The CDR3 loop spans 14 amino acids. Germline V lookup: CDR1 SGHTA, CDR2 FQGNSA. The J segment lost 3 bases and the V segment lost 1 base, leaving 3 bases of the junction unmatched. The source was PBMCs, collected before TCRalphabeta/CD19-depleted stem cell transplant. J is TRBJ2-7 and V is TRBV7-2; 7 bases are a match to TRBD2. This receptor was taken from a girl aged 2-15 years with aplastic anemia, due to receive a stem cell transplant. The CDR3 sequence: CASSLGSGDYEQYF. DNA for the CDR3: TGTGCCAGCAGCTTAGGGAGCGGGGACTACGAGCAGTACTTC. Full variable domain (remainder filled in from reference TRBV7-2 and TRBJ2-7): GAGVSQSPSNKVTEKGKDVELRCDPISGHTALYWYRQSLGQGLEFLIYFQGNSAPDKSGLPSDRFSAERTGGSVSTLTIQRTQQEDSAVYLCASSLGSGDYEQYFGPGTRLTVT.